The clone carrying this T cell receptor beta chain was recorded a few times. The antigen is undetermined. MiXCR, applied by TCRdb to the RACE reads, yields one record per CDR3 protein. Among 150,000 to 200,000 distinct CDR3 sequences listed, about a quarter were seen once. This specimen belongs to a study of human T cells and chemical hapten exposure. The time point here: patch test 3, about 24 weeks after DPC sensitization. As to treatment: therapeutic diphenylcyclopropenone sensitization with weekly scalp DPC. Venepuncture was done earlier than the placement of each patch test. Unfractionated whole blood yielded the extracted total RNA. CDR1 is SNHLY, CDR2 FYNNEI, per germline. The V end was cut by 8 bases, the J end by 5 bases, with 12 bases between. This CDR3 comprises 12 residues. General study findings and limits: Significantly more large CDR3 similarity clusters arose among expanded TCRs than among controls.

Sequencing used whole blood, obtained in connection with sensitization to the hapten diphenylcyclopropenone (DPC). The sequence was collected from a woman aged 18-29 years with alopecia areata. Some clones in this sample may be carry-over from other donors' samples. The rearrangement uses TRBV2 and TRBJ1-1; D perhaps matches TRBD1 (5 bases). CDR3 region: CASPEGRTEAFF. The CDR3 region has the DNA TGTGCCAGCCCCGAGGGGAGAACTGAAGCTTTCTTT.